This T cell receptor (beta chain) is drawn from a study of OX40 agonist ivuxolimab in advanced cancers. There are 15 residues in the CDR3. J gave up 4 bases and V 4 bases, and 5 bases lay outside the gene matches. Germline V gene sequence: CDR1 SGHAT, CDR2 FQNNGV. Data came from immunoSEQ multiplex PCR; TCRdb stores just in-frame clones and leaves some out. The sample includes about 47,000 clones, about 76% seen only once; the top ten take approximately 6.5%. The sequences come from CD4+ or CD8+ T cells sorted from blood, collected in a trial of the OX40 agonist ivuxolimab. V usage is TRBV11-2 and J usage is TRBJ2-2; the match to TRBD2 covers 8 bases. This TCR was recovered from an adult with an advanced solid tumor such as melanoma, head and neck, liver or kidney cancer. Here the CDR3 reads CASSSWTSSTGELFF. In nucleotides, the CDR3 is TGTGCCAGCAGCTCCTGGACTAGCAGCACCGGGGAGCTGTTTTTT.